The rows below give T cell receptor beta chains drawn from one sample of a study of molecular identifiers for immune sequencing clone quantification. TCRdb ran MiXCR on the PCR reads and lists one entry per CDR3 protein. The table shows about 510,000 distinct CDR3 sequences, with about a fifth occurring only once. Sequencing was carried out using naive CD8+ T cells from blood, with Jurkat cell RNA spiked in. These receptors came from a human donor in good health. Some libraries in this study had Jurkat cell RNA spiked in. Both conserved end residues are part of each CDR3. The order of the fields is J gene, V gene, clone size, CDR3 protein. The size field is filled for only some rows; it gives once, few, many or a size class.

TRBJ2-1 | TRBV6-5 | many | CASSHSGTGDEQFF
TRBJ2-5 | TRBV6-2/TRBV6-3 | many | CASSYSKEGQQETQYF
TRBJ1-4 | TRBV5-5 | few | CASSRDRGHEKLFF
TRBJ2-7 | TRBV7-9 | few | CASSLGGEWRTNREQYF
TRBJ2-3 | TRBV7-9 | - | CATPLNLRTSGGPASTDTQYF
TRBJ2-3 | TRBV4-3 | few | CASSPSPLSGFDTQYF
TRBJ2-7 | TRBV27 | - | CASSLAPTDYEQYF
TRBJ2-7 | TRBV20-1 | many | CSASTSAYEQYF
TRBJ2-3 | TRBV12-3/TRBV12-4 | many | CASSFDPDTQYF
TRBJ1-1 | TRBV5-4 | many | CASSPYRQGVAFF
TRBJ1-3 | TRBV10-3 | - | CAISDLESDFSGNTIYF
TRBJ1-3 | TRBV12-3/TRBV12-4 | few | CASSFSYGSSGNTIYF
TRBJ1-1 | TRBV19 | - | CASSIGLQNTEAFF
TRBJ1-4 | TRBV7-9 | many | CASSFASLGQDATNEKLFF
TRBJ1-1 | TRBV30 | - | CAWSSSFRGEAFF
TRBJ1-1 | TRBV28 | many | CASSLGIRQANTEAFF
TRBJ2-7 | TRBV7-6 | - | CASSLEFGRTYEQYF
TRBJ2-1 | TRBV27 | - | CASSPLIRVADRQFF
TRBJ2-7 | TRBV7-9 | - | CASSFETGGLGEQYF
TRBJ2-7 | TRBV6-5 | many | CASSYRTGASSYEQYF
TRBJ2-3 | TRBV11-2 | - | CASSFPTSRQGEDTDTQYF
TRBJ2-3 | TRBV12-3/TRBV12-4 | - | CASSPWDKASTDTQYF
TRBJ1-5 | TRBV5-8 | - | CASSLGDTSNQPQHF
TRBJ1-4 | TRBV7-2 | few | CASSSMAGVWDEKLFF
TRBJ2-3 | TRBV29-1 | many | CSVDRVVSTDTQYF
TRBJ2-4 | TRBV12-3/TRBV12-4 | - | CASSLGEVGNIQYF
TRBJ2-5 | TRBV6-1 | few | CASRVLEIPETQYF
TRBJ2-7 | TRBV19 | few | CASSTLAGRDYEQYF
TRBJ2-3 | TRBV28 | many | CASSLEGPTNTQYF
TRBJ2-2 | TRBV13 | many | CASSGTANTGELFF
TRBJ2-1 | TRBV7-6 | few | CASSPGTTGVDEQFF
TRBJ1-1 | TRBV9 | - | CASSVGGGGDTEAFF
TRBJ1-2 | TRBV12-3/TRBV12-4 | many | CASSDSVPYGYTF
TRBJ2-5 | TRBV18 | few | CASSPLGTSGNPPQETQYF
TRBJ2-5 | TRBV20-1 | many | CSARLVRGPETQYF
TRBJ2-7 | TRBV3-1 | many | CASSQGFLAEVEQYF
TRBJ2-2 | TRBV5-1 | - | CAKEGTGELFF
TRBJ2-5 | TRBV11-1 | few | CASSLEAYPQETQYF
TRBJ1-4 | TRBV12-3/TRBV12-4 | - | CASSLIGNEVEKLFF
TRBJ1-4 | TRBV28 | - | CASSLGGVSASNEKLVF
TRBJ2-2 | TRBV19 | few | CASTPGIMNTGELFF
TRBJ1-1 | TRBV7-2 | - | CASSSHPGQTNTEAFF
TRBJ2-3 | TRBV27 | few | CASSLSTSSGGFTDTQYF
TRBJ2-7 | TRBV29-1 | many | CSVEGLAGTQEQYF
TRBJ2-6 | TRBV11-2 | few | CASSLGQSSSGANVLTF
TRBJ1-1 | TRBV20-1 | few | CSARGPGATEAFF
TRBJ1-4 | TRBV20-1 | many | CSARQATNEKLFF
TRBJ1-5 | TRBV5-6 | many | CASSWGWDQPQHF
TRBJ1-1 | TRBV6-6 | - | CASSSSRDRETEAFF
TRBJ2-3 | TRBV11-2 | few | CASSYLAGGNPDTQYF
TRBJ1-1 | TRBV6-5 | many | CASITGGTEAFF
TRBJ2-1 | TRBV28 | many | CASSQGHEQFF
TRBJ2-5 | TRBV4-1 | many | CASSHSGEETQYF
TRBJ2-7 | TRBV28 | few | CASSWGTSGIYEQYF
TRBJ2-7 | TRBV12-3/TRBV12-4 | few | CASSSHSGPNEQYF
TRBJ2-2 | TRBV10-3 | - | CATSELTTSGDTGELFF
TRBJ2-2 | TRBV6-2/TRBV6-3 | many | CASRTVLAGYTGELFF
TRBJ2-5 | TRBV7-9 | few | CASSPALETQYF
TRBJ2-3 | TRBV7-9 | many | CASSLRPPADTQYF